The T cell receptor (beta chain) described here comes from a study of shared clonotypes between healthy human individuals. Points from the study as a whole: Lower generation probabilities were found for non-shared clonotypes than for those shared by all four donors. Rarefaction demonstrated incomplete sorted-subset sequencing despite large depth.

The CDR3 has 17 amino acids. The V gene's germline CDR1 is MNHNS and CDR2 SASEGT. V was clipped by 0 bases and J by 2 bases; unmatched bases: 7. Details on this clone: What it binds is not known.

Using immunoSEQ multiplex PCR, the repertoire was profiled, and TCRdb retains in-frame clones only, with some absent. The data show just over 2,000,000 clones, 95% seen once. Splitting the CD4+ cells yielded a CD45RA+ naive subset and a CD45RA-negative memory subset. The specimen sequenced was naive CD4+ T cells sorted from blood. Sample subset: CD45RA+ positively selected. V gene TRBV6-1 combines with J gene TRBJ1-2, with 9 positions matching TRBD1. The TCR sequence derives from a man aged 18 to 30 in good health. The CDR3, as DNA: TGTGCCAGCAGTGAAGCGCACAGGGGGCCCCCCAACTATGGCTACACCTTC. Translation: CASSEAHRGPPNYGYTF.